The 29 T cell receptor beta chains below were found in one sample sequenced in a study of metastatic and nonmetastatic thyroid tumors. No treatment of any kind had been given to any patient before thyroid surgery. TCRdb reprocessed the PCR reads using MiXCR. The profile shows over 15,000 clones, 32% of them singletons. The sample consisted of adjacent normal tissue. The receptors shown here come from a female donor with papillary thyroid cancer or a benign thyroid nodule (not recorded which). Some clones in this sample may be carry-over from other donors' samples.

This clone has only a few counts. The J gene is TRBJ2-5, the V gene TRBV2; no firm D call. V lost 4 bases, J lost 2 bases, and 8 bases lay in between. Germline V gives CDR1 SNHLY, CDR2 FYNNEI. The CDR3 runs 13 residues. DNA for the CDR3: TGTGCCAGCAGTGGCTGGCCTCAAGAGACCCAGTACTTC. Translation gives CASSGWPQETQYF.

Only one count was recorded for this clone. This rearrangement joins TRBV20-1 to TRBJ2-3; D gene unclear. Germline V CDR1 and CDR2: DFQATT, SNEGSKA (reference sequence). Trimming took 0 bases from V and 6 from J, leaving 13 bases between them. This CDR3 region has 14 residues. CDR3 in amino acids: CSARDGQFPDTQYF. As DNA, the CDR3 is TGCAGTGCTAGAGATGGGCAGTTCCCGGATACGCAGTATTTT.

The sample holds many counts of this clone. The J gene is TRBJ1-2, the V gene TRBV6-2 or TRBV6-3, with D unresolved. V was pared by 2 bases and J by 0 bases, with 7 bases between. Germline V gene data show CDR1 as MNHEY and CDR2 as SVGEGT. The CDR3 length is 14 residues. In nucleotides, the CDR3 is TGTGCCAGCAGTTACGGGTTCGCTAACTATGGCTACACCTTC. Its translation is CASSYGFANYGYTF.

This clone was seen many times. The gene calls are TRBV7-9 and TRBJ2-1; weak D call: TRBD2 (6 bases). This CDR3 is built from 15 residues. The germline V gene has CDR1 SEHNR and CDR2 FQNEAQ (reference sequence). The V and J ends lost 4 bases and 2 bases respectively, with 12 bases between them. The CDR3 region has the DNA TGTGCCAGCAGCTCTGGACTACTGACCTACAATGAGCAGTTCTTC. Its translation is CASSSGLLTYNEQFF.

This clone was found a few times. The chain recombines TRBV12-3 or TRBV12-4 with TRBJ2-5; weak D call: TRBD2 (5 bases). This CDR3 is 16 amino acids long. V gave up 6 bases and J gave up 1 base, with 18 bases separating them. As DNA, the CDR3 is TGTGCCAGCAGCGACGCGCCAGCGGATTTCCAAGAGACCCAGTACTTC. It encodes CASSDAPADFQETQYF.

This clone rates as medium-sized. The chain is built from TRBV28 and TRBJ2-7; D call uncertain. This CDR3 is 17 amino acids long. Germline V CDR1 and CDR2: MDHEN, SYDVKM. Deletions cut 7 bases from V and 3 bases from J, with 25 bases between. The CDR3 DNA reads TGTGCCAGCAATAGTCAAGTGACTTCCCCCTCTATCTACGAGCAGTACTTC. Translation gives CASNSQVTSPSIYEQYF.

The table lists this clone with a few counts. The rearrangement uses TRBV30 and TRBJ1-2; the D gene is possibly TRBD1 (5 bases). V was shortened by 8 bases and J by 4 bases, with 20 bases between the two germline ends. Germline-derived CDR1 and CDR2 are GTSNPN and SVGIG (reference sequence). The CDR3 loop spans 14 amino acids. The CDR3 coding sequence is TGTGCCCAGCGCCATGGGGCAGGCCCCTATGGCTACACCTTC. Protein product: CAQRHGAGPYGYTF.

The V gene is TRBV9, the J gene TRBJ1-2, with 9 bases fitting TRBD1. CDR3 length: 15 amino acids. Trimming took 0 bases from V and 2 from J; bases not matched to a gene: 2. Germline CDR1 reads SGDLS; CDR2 reads YYNGEE. The CDR3 DNA reads as TGTGCCAGCAGCGTAGGAGGACAGGGGAACTATGGCTACACCTTC. Encoded protein: CASSVGGQGNYGYTF.

The rearrangement uses TRBV7-2 and TRBJ1-1; D is perhaps TRBD1 (6 bases). The CDR3 is 15 amino acids. Germline V gives CDR1 SGHTA, CDR2 FQGNSA. V was cut by 6 bases and J by 1 base, with 15 bases left in between. CDR3 in amino acids: CASSHNGQTNTEAFF. In nucleotides, the CDR3 is TGTGCCAGCAGTCATAACGGACAGACGAACACTGAAGCTTTCTTT.

This chain links TRBV27 with TRBJ2-1; 13 bases match TRBD2. From germline, CDR1 is MNHEY and CDR2 SMNVEV (reference sequence). The CDR3 sequence is 16 residues long. Trimming cost V 5 bases and J 10 bases; bases outside gene matches: 11. The CDR3 loop reads CASSPRLAGGGGEQFF. The CDR3 bases are TGTGCCAGCAGTCCTCGACTAGCGGGGGGTGGGGGGGAGCAGTTCTTC.

This clone has at least ten counts. V gene TRBV7-3 combines with J gene TRBJ2-3, with D perhaps matching TRBD2 (5 bases). With 0 bases removed from V and 11 bases from J, the gap between germline ends came to 18 bases. CDR3 length equals 15 residues. CDR1 and CDR2 (germline): SGHTA, FQGTGA. CDR3 amino acids: CASSLTGLNLEGQYF. The CDR3 bases are TGTGCCAGCAGCTTAACAGGACTGAACCTTGAGGGGCAGTATTTT.

Within the sample, this clone is medium-sized (0.01 to 0.1%). The chain uses TRBV27 and TRBJ1-1; D is undetermined. V lost 6 bases and J lost 1, with 9 bases in between. The CDR3 runs to 13 residues. CDR1 and CDR2 from the germline V gene are MNHEY and SMNVEV (reference sequence). CDR3 region: CASRIIQNTEAFF. DNA of the CDR3: TGTGCCAGCAGGATTATACAGAACACTGAAGCTTTCTTT.

This chain joins TRBV7-2 and TRBJ1-3; unclear D gene. Trimming cost V 1 base and J 3 bases, with 4 bases left between them. This CDR3 contains 13 residues. The germline V gene has CDR1 SGHTA and CDR2 FQGNSA. In DNA, the CDR3 is TGTGCCAGCAGCTTAGAGTATGGAAACACCATATATTTT. Its translation: CASSLEYGNTIYF.

The chain joins TRBV2 to TRBJ2-5; 15 bases are a match to TRBD2. This CDR3 comprises 18 residues. Germline V gene data show CDR1 as SNHLY and CDR2 as FYNNEI. Trimming took 1 base from V and 5 from J; bases not matched to a gene: 8. The CDR3 region has the DNA TGTGCCAGCAGTGAAGGTGGACTAGCGGGAGGGCCGGGTGAGACCCAGTACTTC. Its protein is CASSEGGLAGGPGETQYF. Using reference TRBV2 and TRBJ2-5 for the parts outside the CDR3, the full variable domain is EPEVTQTPSHQVTQMGQEVILRCVPISNHLYFYWYRQILGQKVEFLVSFYNNEISEKSEIFDDQFSVERPDGSNFTLKIRSTKLEDSAMYFCASSEGGLAGGPGETQYFGPGTRLLVL.

This clone was seen a few times. The rearrangement uses TRBV12-3 or TRBV12-4 and TRBJ2-7; TRBD2 aligns across 7 bases. The CDR3 is made up of 14 amino acids. The V and J ends lost 3 bases and 0 bases, in that order; junction bases with no gene match: 2. CDR3 sequence (DNA): TGTGCCAGCAGTTTGGGGGGGGGCTCCTACGAGCAGTACTTC. As protein: CASSLGGGSYEQYF.

This clone occurred many times. The chain recombines TRBV12-5 with TRBJ2-7, with D perhaps TRBD1 or TRBD2 (5 bases each). Germline V gene data show CDR1 as LGHNT and CDR2 as FRNRAP. Trimming removed 5 bases at V and 2 bases at J, with 13 bases between. The CDR3 loop spans 14 amino acids. CDR3 region: CASGNRDGPYEQYF. The CDR3, as DNA: TGTGCTAGTGGTAACCGGGACGGGCCCTACGAGCAGTACTTC.

The chain combines TRBV6-1 with TRBJ2-7, with D unresolved. This CDR3 spans 13 amino acids. Germline CDR1 and CDR2: MNHNS and SASEGT. V lost 2 bases and J lost 3, with 8 bases in between. In nucleotides, the CDR3 is TGTGCCAGCAGTGAAAGAGTGGGCTACGAGCAGTACTTC. Protein sequence: CASSERVGYEQYF.

In its sample, this clone is medium-sized. This chain joins TRBV6-1 and TRBJ1-2; D is unclear. The germline gives CDR1 MNHNS, CDR2 SASEGT. The CDR3 extends over 15 amino acids. Trimming removed 4 bases from V and 5 bases from J, with 17 bases in between. CDR3 coding DNA: TGTGCCAGCAGTGGGTCATGGACGCCTAGTTATGGCTACACCTTC. Amino acids: CASSGSWTPSYGYTF.

This clone has just a few counts. V usage is TRBV6-1 and J usage is TRBJ2-1; D remains unclear. The germline V gene has CDR1 MNHNS and CDR2 SASEGT. V lost 5 bases and J lost 8, with 13 bases in between. CDR3 size: 13 residues. The CDR3 loop is CASSSFRLDEQFF. As DNA, the CDR3 is TGTGCCAGCAGTTCCTTCAGGCTAGATGAGCAGTTCTTC.

This clone was seen more than once but under ten times. The chain uses TRBV19 and TRBJ2-2; D unclear. V was cut by 8 bases and J by 1 base, with 11 bases left in between. Germline CDR1 is LNHDA and CDR2 is SQIVND (reference sequence). This CDR3 is 14 amino acids long. This chain's CDR3 is CASSGTLNTGELFF. The CDR3 nucleotides are TGTGCCAGTTCTGGAACCCTGAACACCGGGGAGCTGTTTTTT.

The rearrangement uses TRBV11-2 and TRBJ2-1; weak D call: TRBD2 (5 bases). The V end was cut by 1 base, the J end by 0 bases, with 13 bases between. Germline V gene lookup returns CDR1 SGHAT and CDR2 FQNNGV. The CDR3 consists of 17 residues. CDR3 nucleotides: TGTGCCAGCAGCTTAGGAGCGGCGGCGAGCTCCTACAATGAGCAGTTCTTC. It codes for CASSLGAAASSYNEQFF.

The sample holds a few counts of this clone. The V call is TRBV27, the J call TRBJ2-3, with D possibly being TRBD2 (7 bases). V was clipped by 3 bases and J by 8 bases, with 18 bases between them. Germline loops: CDR1 MNHEY, CDR2 SMNVEV (reference sequence). CDR3 size: 15 residues. The chain's CDR3 is CASSFTGGRGSTQYF. Here the CDR3 DNA reads TGTGCCAGCAGTTTCACGGGGGGCCGAGGTAGTACGCAGTATTTT.

This clone was seen more than once but under ten times. The chain carries TRBV2 and TRBJ1-2; D remains unclear. Germline V gene data show CDR1 as SNHLY and CDR2 as FYNNEI. The CDR3 consists of 14 residues. V lost 4 bases and J 4 bases, leaving 13 bases between the germline ends. This CDR3 reads CASSGRYSGYGYTF. The CDR3 DNA reads as TGTGCCAGCAGTGGACGATATTCGGGCTATGGCTACACCTTC.

This rearrangement joins TRBV7-2 to TRBJ2-7, with D maybe TRBD2 (6 bases). V gave up 1 base and J gave up 6 bases, with 13 bases separating them. The CDR3 loop spans 14 amino acids. Per germline, CDR1 SGHTA and CDR2 FQGNSA. CDR3 DNA: TGTGCCAGCAGCTTAGTTAGGGAGGCAATCGAGCAGTACTTC. It is translated as CASSLVREAIEQYF.

This clone was picked up a small number of times. The gene calls are TRBV27 and TRBJ1-1; 8 bases match TRBD1. V trimming: 5 bases; J trimming: 2 bases; junction bases outside the gene matches: 13. The CDR3 has 17 amino acids. Germline CDR1 reads MNHEY; CDR2 reads SMNVEV (reference sequence). The CDR3 region is CASSISGTGAFNTEAFF. The CDR3 DNA follows: TGTGCCAGCAGTATTTCCGGGACAGGAGCTTTCAACACTGAAGCTTTCTTT.

This clone showed up many times. This chain joins TRBV12-5 and TRBJ2-2; 7 bases match TRBD1. The V gene's germline CDR1 is LGHNT and CDR2 FRNRAP. The J segment lost 1 base and the V segment lost 2 bases, leaving 7 bases of the junction unmatched. The CDR3 covers 17 residues. The CDR3 bases are TGTGCTAGTGGTTTGTTTTGGTGGACAGGGAACACCGGGGAGCTGTTTTTT. This sequence encodes CASGLFWWTGNTGELFF.

This chain joins TRBV3-1 and TRBJ2-6, with TRBD2 matching over 7 bases. The V and J ends lost 0 bases and 1 base, in that order; junction bases with no gene match: 3. CDR3 size: 17 residues. The V gene's germline CDR1 is LGHDT and CDR2 YNNKEL (reference sequence). CDR3 nucleotides: TGTGCCAGCAGCCAAGATGAAGCGGGGTCTGGGGCCAACGTCCTGACTTTC. It translates to CASSQDEAGSGANVLTF.

This chain connects TRBV6-1 to TRBJ1-1; 8 positions match TRBD1. This CDR3 is 12 amino acids long. Germline V gene lookup returns CDR1 MNHNS and CDR2 SASEGT. J was trimmed by 4 bases and V by 8 bases; bases with no gene match: 3. The CDR3 DNA reads as TGTGCCAGCTGGACAGGGCGCACTGAAGCTTTCTTT. Protein: CASWTGRTEAFF.

The CDR3 loop is CASSQYRDISYEQYF. CDR3 DNA sequence: TGCGCCAGCAGCCAGTACCGGGACATATCCTACGAGCAGTACTTC. The V gene is TRBV4-3, the J gene TRBJ2-7; possible D gene TRBD1, 6 bases. Germline CDR1 is LGHNA and CDR2 is YSLEER. The CDR3 runs to 15 residues. V lost 3 bases and J lost 1, with 13 bases in between.